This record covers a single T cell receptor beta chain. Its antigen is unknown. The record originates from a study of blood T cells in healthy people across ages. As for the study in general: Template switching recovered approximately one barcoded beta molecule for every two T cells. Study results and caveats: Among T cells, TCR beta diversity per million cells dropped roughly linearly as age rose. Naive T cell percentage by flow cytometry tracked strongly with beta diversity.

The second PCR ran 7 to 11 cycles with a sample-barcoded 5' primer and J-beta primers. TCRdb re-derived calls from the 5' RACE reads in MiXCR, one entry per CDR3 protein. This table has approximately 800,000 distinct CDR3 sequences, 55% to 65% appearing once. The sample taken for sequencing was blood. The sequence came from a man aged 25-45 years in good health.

The CDR3 sequence: CATRPGAGAYNEQYF. For the CDR3, the DNA is TGTGCCACCAGGCCCGGGGCAGGGGCCTACAATGAGCAGTACTTC. V usage is TRBV24-1 and J usage is TRBJ2-7; a weak D match, TRBD1 (6 bases). Germline CDR1 reads KGHDR; CDR2 reads SFDVKD. Between the trimmed V and J ends, which lost 7 bases and 7 bases, there was a span of 22 bases. This CDR3 is built from 15 residues.